The rows below give T cell receptor beta chains drawn from one sample of a study of T cell responses to AZD1222 COVID-19 vaccine. Data came from immunoSEQ multiplex PCR; TCRdb stores just in-frame clones and leaves some out. The data contain roughly 180,000 clones, roughly 87% of them singletons. The starting material was peripheral blood, obtained on day 0 of AZD1222 vaccination. Every receptor here comes from an adult in good health. The CDR3 runs from the conserved cysteine through the conserved F or W. A D gene is named only where the DNA matches it firmly. Clone size is given for some rows only: seen once, a few or many times, or a class if the clone is expanded.

v_gene	d_gene	j_gene	abundance	CDR3aa	CDR3nt
TRBV27	TRBD1	TRBJ1-2	once	CASSTGAGPYGYTF	TGTGCCAGCAGTACAGGGGCCGGTCCCTATGGCTACACCTTC
TRBV5-1	TRBD2	TRBJ2-1	once	CASSGVAGVTYNEQFF	TGCGCCAGCAGCGGGGTCGCGGGAGTTACCTACAATGAGCAGTTCTTC
TRBV10-3	TRBD2	TRBJ2-5	-	CAISGSTSGGQETQYF	TGTGCCATCAGTGGTTCGACTAGCGGGGGCCAAGAGACCCAGTACTTC
TRBV6-6	-	TRBJ1-5	-	CASSSQGGNQPQHF	TGTGCCAGCAGTTCGCAGGGTGGCAATCAGCCCCAGCATTTT
TRBV29-1	TRBD2	TRBJ2-1	-	CSVDTGRGVNEQFF	TGCAGCGTTGATACCGGGAGGGGGGTCAATGAGCAGTTCTTC
TRBV19	TRBD1	TRBJ2-3	-	CASGRDRLTDTQYF	TGTGCCAGTGGCCGGGACAGACTCACAGATACGCAGTATTTT
TRBV6-5	-	TRBJ1-2	-	CASSGAGATNYGYTF	TGTGCCAGCTCCGGGGCGGGGGCCACTAACTATGGCTACACCTTC
TRBV14	-	TRBJ1-5	once	CASSQVGNQPQHF	TGTGCCAGCAGCCAAGTTGGTAATCAGCCCCAGCATTTT
TRBV18	-	TRBJ1-4	few	CASSPNRGSGEKLFF	TGTGCCAGCTCACCAAATCGGGGTTCGGGTGAAAAACTGTTTTTT
TRBV28	-	TRBJ2-1	-	CASSPQPGPGYNEQFF	TGTGCCAGCAGCCCTCAACCGGGACCGGGGTACAATGAGCAGTTCTTC
TRBV2	-	TRBJ2-2	-	CASMGRIQWNTGELFF	TGTGCCAGCATGGGGAGGATCCAATGGAACACCGGGGAGCTGTTTTTT
TRBV14	TRBD1	TRBJ1-3	few	CASSRQGTSGNTIYF	TGTGCCAGCTCCCGACAGGGTACTTCTGGAAACACCATATATTTT
TRBV6-5	TRBD1	TRBJ2-7	-	CASSDRGLSYEQYF	TGTGCCAGCAGCGACAGGGGGCTTTCCTACGAGCAGTACTTC
TRBV4-1	TRBD1	TRBJ1-4	-	CASSPFGTGPSTNEKLFF	TGCGCCAGCAGCCCATTTGGGACAGGGCCCTCAACTAATGAAAAACTGTTTTTT
TRBV24-1	TRBD1	TRBJ2-5	-	CATSDTGQGKETQYF	TGTGCCACCAGTGACACGGGACAGGGAAAAGAGACCCAGTACTTC
TRBV18	TRBD2	TRBJ2-7	-	CASSVAGAPREQYF	TGTGCCAGCTCCGTAGCGGGAGCCCCCCGCGAGCAGTACTTC
TRBV27	TRBD1	TRBJ2-2	-	CASSSADRGPTGELFF	TGTGCCAGCAGTTCCGCGGACAGGGGGCCGACCGGGGAGCTGTTTTTT
TRBV7-3	-	TRBJ2-1	-	CASSLGGGGRHNEQFF	TGTGCCAGCAGCTTAGGTGGGGGCGGCCGTCACAATGAGCAGTTCTTC
TRBV3-1/TRBV3-2	-	TRBJ2-1	-	CASSQIGGMSNEQFF	TGTGCCAGCAGCCAGATAGGGGGGATGAGCAATGAGCAGTTCTTC
TRBV28	TRBD1	TRBJ2-7	-	CASSLSRQGIYEQYF	TGTGCCAGCAGTTTATCGAGACAGGGGATTTACGAGCAGTACTTC
TRBV3-1/TRBV3-2	-	TRBJ2-1	-	CASSQGGSNNEQFF	TGTGCCAGCAGCCAAGGGGGTAGCAATAATGAGCAGTTCTTC
TRBV27	TRBD1	TRBJ1-4	-	CASRGQGIEKLFF	TGTGCCAGCAGAGGACAGGGGATAGAAAAACTGTTTTTT
TRBV7-9	-	TRBJ1-2	few	CASSMRQLDSKNYGYTF	TGTGCCAGCAGCATGAGGCAGCTAGACTCTAAGAACTATGGCTACACCTTC
TRBV4-1	TRBD2	TRBJ2-7	few	CASSQAPGLRTEQYF	TGCGCCAGCAGCCAAGCCCCGGGACTACGCACCGAGCAGTACTTC
TRBV12-2	-	TRBJ1-1	-	CASRLPIGGGTEAFF	TGTGCAAGTCGCTTGCCCATTGGGGGAGGCACTGAAGCTTTCTTT
TRBV28	-	TRBJ1-2	-	CATRNGYNYGYTF	TGTGCCACCCGGAACGGATATAACTATGGCTACACCTTC
TRBV7-3	-	TRBJ2-2	-	CASSPVLGGTGELFF	TGTGCCAGCAGCCCCGTCCTCGGGGGCACCGGGGAGCTGTTTTTT
TRBV7-9	-	TRBJ2-7	-	CASSLGGLGEQYF	TGTGCCAGCAGCTTAGGTGGGTTGGGGGAGCAGTACTTC
TRBV14	TRBD1	TRBJ1-2	-	CASSQVETGHGYTF	TGTGCCAGCAGCCAAGTAGAGACAGGGCATGGCTACACCTTC
TRBV5-6	TRBD1	TRBJ2-1	-	CASSQRQGEGIRYNEQFF	TGTGCCAGCAGCCAGAGACAGGGCGAGGGCATTCGCTACAATGAGCAGTTCTTC
TRBV7-8	-	TRBJ1-1	-	CASSSRQSTEAFF	TGTGCCAGCAGCTCCCGACAGAGCACTGAAGCCTTCTTT
TRBV5-4	TRBD2	TRBJ2-1	-	CASSFRLAGINEQFF	TGTGCCAGCAGCTTTCGGCTAGCGGGAATCAATGAGCAGTTCTTC
TRBV2	-	TRBJ1-2	-	CASVYGTFKAYMKYGYTF	TGTGCCAGCGTATACGGGACCTTTAAGGCATATATGAAATATGGCTACACCTTC
TRBV2	TRBD2	TRBJ2-7	once	CASSAGLADSYEQYF	TGTGCCAGCAGCGCCGGACTAGCGGACTCCTACGAGCAGTACTTC
TRBV7-2	-	TRBJ1-1	-	CASSSDTANTEAFF	TGTGCCAGCAGCTCGGACACTGCGAACACTGAAGCTTTCTTT
TRBV5-5	-	TRBJ1-1	-	CASSFLSQANTEAFF	TGTGCCAGCAGCTTTCTCTCACAGGCGAACACTGAAGCTTTCTTT